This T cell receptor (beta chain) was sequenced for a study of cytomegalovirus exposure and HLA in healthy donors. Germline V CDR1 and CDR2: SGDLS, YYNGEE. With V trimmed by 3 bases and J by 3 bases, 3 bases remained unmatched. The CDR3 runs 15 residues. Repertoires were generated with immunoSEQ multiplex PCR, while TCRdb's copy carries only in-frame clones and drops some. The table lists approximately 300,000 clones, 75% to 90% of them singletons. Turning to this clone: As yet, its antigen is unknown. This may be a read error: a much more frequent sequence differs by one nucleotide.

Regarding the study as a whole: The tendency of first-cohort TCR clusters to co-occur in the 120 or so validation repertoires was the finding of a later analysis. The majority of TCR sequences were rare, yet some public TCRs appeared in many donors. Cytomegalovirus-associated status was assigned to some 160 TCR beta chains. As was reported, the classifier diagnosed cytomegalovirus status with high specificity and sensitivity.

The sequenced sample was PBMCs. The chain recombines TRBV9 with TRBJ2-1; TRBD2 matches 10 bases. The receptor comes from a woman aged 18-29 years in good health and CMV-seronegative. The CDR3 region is CASSAGLANYNEQFF. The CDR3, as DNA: TGTGCCAGCAGCGCGGGACTAGCGAACTACAATGAGCAGTTCTTC.